This passage covers 18 T cell receptor beta chains from one sample sequenced in a study of T cells in localized non-small cell lung cancer. TCRdb's copy holds only in-frame clones and misses some; the assay was immunoSEQ multiplex PCR. The sample lists about 52,000 clones, more than 85% occurring once. The material was PBMCs, obtained before any cancer treatment. The receptor set was obtained from a female donor with stage II lung adenocarcinoma.

The V and J genes are TRBV6-6 and TRBJ1-5; D perhaps matches TRBD1 (6 bases). In germline, CDR1 is MNHNY, CDR2 SVGAGI (reference sequence). The V gene lost 1 base and the J gene lost 7 bases, with 11 bases spanning the gap. The CDR3 covers 14 residues. The CDR3 nucleotides are TGTGCCAGCAGTTACTGGTCAGGGGACCAGCCCCAGCATTTT. Translating it yields CASSYWSGDQPQHF.

The J gene is TRBJ2-2, the V gene TRBV10-2; 9 nucleotides line up with TRBD1. The junction had 14 bases not matched to a gene; V was cut back by 6 bases and J by 3 bases. Germline V lookup: CDR1 WSHSY, CDR2 SAAADI. This CDR3 contains 18 residues. The CDR3 DNA reads TGCGCCAGCAGGAAGGGAACAGGGGGCGACGTTCACACCGGGGAGCTGTTTTTT. Its protein is CASRKGTGGDVHTGELFF.

The chain couples TRBV5-4 to TRBJ2-4, with D possibly TRBD2 on 5 matching bases. CDR3 length: 15 residues. The germline V gene has CDR1 SGHNT and CDR2 YYREEE (reference sequence). The V end lost 4 bases, the J end lost 2 bases, and 13 bases lay between the germline ends. The CDR3 region has the DNA TGTGCCAGCAGCCTAATGAGGGAAACCAAAAACATTCAGTACTTC. Translated, it gives CASSLMRETKNIQYF. Looking up the rest from reference TRBV5-4 and TRBJ2-4 gives the full variable domain: ETGVTQSPTHLIKTRGQQVTLRCSSQSGHNTVSWYQQALGQGPQFIFQYYREEENGRGNFPPRFSGLQFPNYSSELNVNALELDDSALYLCASSLMRETKNIQYFGAGTRLSVL.

J is TRBJ2-7 and V is TRBV19; D possibly corresponds to TRBD1 (5 bases). The germline V gene has CDR1 LNHDA and CDR2 SQIVND (reference sequence). This CDR3 comprises 14 residues. The V gene lost 4 bases and the J gene lost 5 bases, with 15 bases spanning the gap. CDR3 residues: CASSTLLTVDEQYF. The CDR3 bases are TGTGCCAGTAGTACTCTATTGACAGTGGACGAGCAGTACTTC.

The J gene is TRBJ1-6, the V gene TRBV6-5; D possibly corresponds to TRBD1 (6 bases). The V gene's germline CDR1 is MNHEY and CDR2 SVGAGI. V shed 6 bases and J shed 5 bases, with 11 bases lying between them. CDR3 length: 14 amino acids. The CDR3 DNA sequence: TGTGCCAGCAGCAACGGACAGCATAATTCACCCCTCCACTTT. The encoded protein is CASSNGQHNSPLHF.

This chain joins TRBV5-1 and TRBJ2-3; TRBD1 or TRBD2 may be the D gene (5 bases each). Germline-derived CDR1 and CDR2 are SGHRS and YFSETQ. The CDR3 runs to 16 residues. Trimming cost V 1 base and J 4 bases, with 16 bases left between them. The CDR3 spells CASSLIMGVYSDTQYF. CDR3 DNA: TGCGCCAGCAGCTTGATTATGGGGGTGTATTCAGATACGCAGTATTTT. Filled out from reference TRBV5-1 and TRBJ2-3, the complete variable domain reads KAGVTQTPRYLIKTRGQQVTLSCSPISGHRSVSWYQQTPGQGLQFLFEYFSETQRNKGNFPGRFSGRQFSNSRSEMNVSTLELGDSALYLCASSLIMGVYSDTQYFGPGTRLTVL.

The CDR3 sequence: CASSAGQGRGQPQHF. CDR3 bases: TGTGCCAGCAGCGCAGGACAGGGCCGAGGTCAGCCCCAGCATTTT. This chain uses TRBV9 with TRBJ1-5; 8 bases line up with TRBD1. Germline V gene sequence: CDR1 SGDLS, CDR2 YYNGEE. The CDR3 runs to 15 residues. Germline trimming cut 3 bases from V and 6 bases from J; bases unmatched to any gene: 8.

V gene TRBV6-5 combines with J gene TRBJ2-7; D call uncertain. The CDR3 is made up of 15 amino acids. Trimming shortened V by 5 bases and J by 2 bases, and 16 bases separated the two germline ends. Per germline, CDR1 MNHEY and CDR2 SVGAGI. The CDR3 loop is CASSPYFTSPYEQYF. Written as DNA, the CDR3 is TGTGCCAGCAGTCCCTACTTCACCTCCCCCTACGAGCAGTACTTC.

This sequence joins TRBV13 and TRBJ2-3; 13 bases map to TRBD2. The V segment lost 5 bases and the J segment 5 bases; nucleotides outside the gene matches: 7. This CDR3 is 16 amino acids long. Per the germline V gene, CDR1 is PRHDT and CDR2 is FYEKMQ (reference sequence). The CDR3 protein is CASSLYRTSGGDTQYF. CDR3 DNA sequence: TGTGCCAGCAGCCTCTACCGGACTAGCGGGGGAGATACGCAGTATTTT.

The chain has TRBV6-6 and TRBJ2-1, with TRBD2 matching over 9 bases. This CDR3 has 15 residues. Germline CDR1 and CDR2: MNHNY and SVGAGI (reference sequence). The V and J ends lost 0 bases and 10 bases, in that order; junction bases with no gene match: 7. In nucleotides, the CDR3 is TGTGCCAGCAGTTACTCTCAGCGGGGGGTCGGGGAGCAGTTCTTC. Residues: CASSYSQRGVGEQFF.

This clone was observed many times. The chain uses TRBV14 and TRBJ2-5; the D is unclear. Germline CDR1 and CDR2: SGHDN and FVKESK. The V end was cut by 2 bases, the J end by 0 bases, with 13 bases between. The CDR3 has 16 amino acids. The CDR3 protein is CASSQQFSRNQETQYF. The CDR3 bases are TGTGCCAGCAGCCAACAATTTAGCCGGAACCAAGAGACCCAGTACTTC.

The rearrangement links TRBV6-5 to TRBJ1-1; the D is unclear. Trimming took off 5 bases at V and 0 bases at J, with 10 bases between the two ends. Germline V gene data show CDR1 as MNHEY and CDR2 as SVGAGI. The CDR3 has 14 amino acids. The CDR3 DNA follows: TGTGCCAGCAGTCCGCGACCTTTGAACACTGAAGCTTTCTTT. Its protein is CASSPRPLNTEAFF.

This clone has only one observation. V gene TRBV5-1 combines with J gene TRBJ1-2, with a possible D match to TRBD1 (6 bases). The CDR3 totals 13 residues. Germline CDR1 reads SGHRS; CDR2 reads YFSETQ. Trimming cost V 4 bases and J 7 bases, with 14 bases left between them. The CDR3 region has the DNA TGCGCCAGCAGCCCTGATGGGGGCAGTGGCTACACCTTC. This translates into CASSPDGGSGYTF. The variable domain in full, with the rest retrieved from reference TRBV5-1 and TRBJ1-2, is KAGVTQTPRYLIKTRGQQVTLSCSPISGHRSVSWYQQTPGQGLQFLFEYFSETQRNKGNFPGRFSGRQFSNSRSEMNVSTLELGDSALYLCASSPDGGSGYTFGSGTRLTVV.

In this sample, this clone turned up once. The chain employs TRBV11-2 and TRBJ2-5, with unresolved D. The CDR3 is 15 residues long. The V end was cut by 6 bases, the J end by 1 base, with 15 bases between. The V gene's germline CDR1 is SGHAT and CDR2 FQNNGV. CDR3 in amino acids: CASRRYFDPQETQYF. CDR3 nucleotide sequence: TGTGCCAGCAGACGCTACTTTGACCCCCAAGAGACCCAGTACTTC. Combining the CDR3 with reference TRBV11-2 and TRBJ2-5 gives the whole variable domain EAGVAQSPRYKIIEKRQSVAFWCNPISGHATLYWYQQILGQGPKLLIQFQNNGVVDDSQLPKDRFSAERLKGVDSTLKIQPAKLEDSAVYLCASRRYFDPQETQYFGPGTRLLVL.

The rearrangement links TRBV5-1 to TRBJ2-3; D may be TRBD2 (5 bases). V lost 0 bases to trimming and J lost 2 bases, with 13 bases between them. CDR1 is SGHRS and CDR2 is YFSETQ in the germline V gene. The CDR3 spans 16 residues. CDR3 nucleotides: TGCGCCAGCAGCTTGGACGGGATGCCCCCCACAGATACGCAGTATTTT. It yields the protein CASSLDGMPPTDTQYF.

The chain combines TRBV7-8 with TRBJ2-1; no firm D call. Germline assignment: CDR1 SGHVS and CDR2 FQNEAQ. CDR3 length: 13 amino acids. The V end lost 0 bases, the J end lost 7 bases, and 7 bases lay between the germline ends. As DNA, the CDR3 is TGTGCCAGCAGCTTAGCCGCTAAGAATGAGCAGTTCTTC. Translated, it gives CASSLAAKNEQFF.

To note about this clone: Given the absence of the conserved phenylalanine or tryptophan at the CDR3 end, a read error is likely. The DNA is omitted, as the CDR3 cannot be located on it reliably, and the CDR3 follows TCRdb's listing. V is TRBV6-5 and J is TRBJ1-1; TRBD1, the table's D call, was not compared with the DNA. Germline CDR1 is MNHEY and CDR2 is SVGAGI. Both ends counted, the CDR3 spans 10 residues. CDR3 sequence reads: CASSVDAGTA.

The chain combines TRBV5-6 with TRBJ1-2; no clear D gene. CDR1 SGHDT and CDR2 YYEEEE come from the germline V gene. Trimming left V 0 bases short and J 8 bases short, with 5 bases between. CDR3 size: 11 residues. As DNA, the CDR3 is TGTGCCAGCAGCTTGGGCGGGGGCTACACCTTC. It is translated as CASSLGGGYTF.